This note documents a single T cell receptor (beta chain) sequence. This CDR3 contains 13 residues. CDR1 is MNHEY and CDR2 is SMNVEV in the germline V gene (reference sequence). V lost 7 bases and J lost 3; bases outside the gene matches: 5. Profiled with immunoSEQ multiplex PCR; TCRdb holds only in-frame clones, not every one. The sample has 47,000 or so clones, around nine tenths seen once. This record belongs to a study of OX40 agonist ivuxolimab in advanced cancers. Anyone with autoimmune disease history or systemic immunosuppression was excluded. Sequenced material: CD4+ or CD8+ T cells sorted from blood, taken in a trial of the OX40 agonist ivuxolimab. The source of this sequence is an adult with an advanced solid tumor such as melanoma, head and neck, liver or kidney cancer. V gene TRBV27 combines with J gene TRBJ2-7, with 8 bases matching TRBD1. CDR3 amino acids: CASNRDRNYEQYF. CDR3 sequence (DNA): TGTGCCAGCAACCGGGACAGGAACTACGAGCAGTACTTC.